These 2 T cell receptor beta chains came from one sample sequenced in a study of PD-1 blockade in classical Hodgkin lymphoma. Specified time point: newly diagnosed, previously untreated cHL patient sample. The data were produced by immunoSEQ multiplex PCR, yet TCRdb's version contains in-frame clones alone and is incomplete. The table includes about 15,000 clones, 84% detected once. The sample was peripheral blood mononuclear cells (PBMCs). These receptors originate from a human donor with classical Hodgkin lymphoma.

This rearrangement joins TRBV6-6 to TRBJ2-7; D is ambiguous. V shed 5 bases and J shed 6 bases, with 8 bases lying between them. Germline assignment: CDR1 MNHNY and CDR2 SVGAGI (reference sequence). This CDR3 comprises 11 residues. CDR3 coding DNA: TGTGCCAGCAGTCCTGGAGCCGAGCAGTACTTC. It is translated as CASSPGAEQYF.

The gene calls are TRBV2 and TRBJ2-7, with D perhaps matching TRBD1 (6 bases). The CDR3 runs to 14 residues. Per germline, CDR1 SNHLY and CDR2 FYNNEI. V lost 8 bases to trimming and J lost 2 bases, with 16 bases between them. This CDR3 reads CASGAGTSPYEQYF. The CDR3 DNA reads as TGTGCCAGCGGGGCCGGGACAAGCCCCTACGAGCAGTACTTC.